Listed below are T cell receptor beta chains from one sample, sequenced in a study of regulatory T cells in long-lasting Graves disease. TCRdb reprocessed the multiplex PCR reads via MiXCR and lists one record per CDR3 protein. This repertoire shows under 500,000 distinct CDR3 sequences, around 21% found once; its top ten account for 7% to 9.5%. The starting material was peripheral blood mononuclear cells (PBMCs), obtained when the disease was refractory, from a patient treated with antithyroid drugs. The receptors originated from a female donor with Graves disease. Both conserved end residues are part of each CDR3. Fields, in order: D gene, J gene, clone size, V gene, CDR3 protein, CDR3 DNA. The D gene is left open where the match is weak. Clone size is given for some rows only: seen once, a few or many times, or a class if the clone is expanded.

NA | TRBJ1-2 | NA | TRBV25-1 | CASSEWGNGYTF | TGTGCCAGCAGTGAATGGGGGAATGGCTACACCTTC
TRBD2 | TRBJ2-5 | NA | TRBV7-9 | CASRRGLAGGPETQYF | TGTGCCAGCAGGCGGGGACTAGCGGGAGGGCCAGAGACCCAGTACTTC
NA | TRBJ2-7 | NA | TRBV4-1 | CASSQGGGTGRYEQYF | TGCGCCAGCAGCCAGGGGGGCGGAACAGGTCGGTACGAGCAGTACTTC
NA | TRBJ1-1 | few | TRBV5-1 | CASSLVWENTEAFF | TGCGCCAGCAGCTTGGTATGGGAAAACACTGAAGCTTTCTTT
NA | TRBJ2-7 | many | TRBV7-3 | CASSPQPGPGGEQYF | TGTGCCAGCAGCCCTCAACCGGGCCCGGGTGGCGAGCAGTACTTC
NA | TRBJ2-6 | many | TRBV11-2 | CASSAGPGPGANVLTF | TGTGCCAGCAGCGCTGGCCCAGGGCCTGGGGCCAACGTCCTGACTTTC
TRBD1 | TRBJ2-4 | NA | TRBV28 | CASIGGQAKNIQYF | TGTGCCAGCATAGGGGGACAGGCGAAAAACATTCAGTACTTC
NA | TRBJ2-5 | NA | TRBV14 | CASSQGDINYQETQYF | TGTGCCAGCAGCCAAGGTGACATCAATTACCAAGAGACCCAGTACTTC
TRBD1 | TRBJ2-6 | NA | TRBV15 | CATSTSRGRPGANVLTF | TGTGCCACCAGCACAAGCAGGGGGCGGCCTGGGGCCAACGTCCTGACTTTC
NA | TRBJ2-5 | few | TRBV13 | CASSSPLHRGETQYF | TGTGCCAGCAGCTCGCCACTCCATCGGGGGGAGACCCAGTACTTC
NA | TRBJ1-2 | NA | TRBV18 | CASSPGRDPNYGYTF | TGTGCCAGCTCACCGGGTCGGGATCCCAACTATGGCTACACCTTC
NA | TRBJ1-2 | few | TRBV7-6 | CASSLDAFKHGYTF | TGTGCCAGCAGCTTAGATGCCTTTAAGCATGGCTACACCTTC
NA | TRBJ1-1 | many | TRBV7-6 | CASSRLETGLNTEAFF | TGTGCCAGCAGCCGCTTGGAGACGGGACTGAACACTGAAGCTTTCTTT
TRBD2 | TRBJ2-3 | few | TRBV10-2 | CATRAGALDTQYF | TGCGCCACCCGAGCGGGAGCTTTAGATACGCAGTATTTT
TRBD1 | TRBJ2-7 | few | TRBV6-5 | CASSSYTGTEYEQYF | TGTGCCAGCAGTTCCTACACCGGGACAGAGTACGAGCAGTACTTC
NA | TRBJ1-1 | NA | TRBV28 | CATGNTEAFF | TGTGCCACCGGTAACACTGAAGCTTTCTTT
NA | TRBJ2-2 | NA | TRBV25-1 | CASSEWGMHTGELFF | TGTGCCAGCAGTGAATGGGGTATGCACACCGGGGAGCTGTTTTTT